Shown below are 3 T cell receptor beta chains from a single sample sequenced in a study of CD8+ T cells in alopecia areata. Described treatment: oral pan-JAK inhibitor, 5-10 mg twice daily. RNA was extracted and reverse transcribed into cDNA as the sequencing template. Sequencing used immunoSEQ multiplex PCR; TCRdb keeps in-frame clones, though not all of them. In the table there are roughly 200,000 clones, less than 45% of which are singletons. Sequencing was performed on CD4+ T cells sorted from blood, taken around week 37, from a patient treated with tofacitinib. These receptors came from a human donor with alopecia areata.

In nucleotides, the CDR3 is TGCGCCAGCAGCCATCGGGGGCCCGATGGAGCCAAAAACATTCAGTACTTC. It translates to CASSHRGPDGAKNIQYF. The gene calls are TRBV4-3 and TRBJ2-4; D may correspond to TRBD1 or TRBD2 (6 bases each). This CDR3 spans 17 amino acids. Trimming shortened V by 3 bases and J by 0 bases, and 15 bases separated the two germline ends. Germline CDR1 LGHNA, CDR2 YSLEER.

The chain couples TRBV5-1 to TRBJ2-5; no definite D call. There are 13 residues in the CDR3. Germline V gene lookup returns CDR1 SGHRS and CDR2 YFSETQ. Trimming shortened V by 1 base and J by 5 bases, and 9 bases separated the two germline ends. The CDR3 sequence: CASSLLDSETQYF. CDR3 DNA: TGCGCCAGCAGCTTGTTAGATTCGGAGACCCAGTACTTC.

The gene calls are TRBV4-3 and TRBJ1-2; D is possibly TRBD1 (6 bases). V was trimmed by 0 bases and J by 3 bases, leaving 14 bases between them. The germline V gene encodes CDR1 LGHNA and CDR2 YSLEER. The CDR3 has 16 amino acids. The CDR3 sequence: CASSQDRQATYYGYTF. CDR3 nucleotides: TGCGCCAGCAGCCAAGATCGACAGGCCACGTACTATGGCTACACCTTC.